This TCR beta chain emerged from a study of blood T cell repertoires in COVID-19. Using immunoSEQ multiplex PCR, the repertoire was profiled, and TCRdb retains in-frame clones only, with some absent. The sample consists of 130,000 or so clones, approximately 88% of them appearing once. This receptor was taken from a man aged 55-75 years with acute or convalescent COVID-19. Sequenced: peripheral blood.

CDR3 coding DNA: TGTGCCAGCAGCTTAGATCCAGCGGGGCGAGCCTACAATGAGCAGTTCTTC. Translated: CASSLDPAGRAYNEQFF. The chain recombines TRBV13 with TRBJ2-1; 7 bases agree with TRBD2. The V gene's germline CDR1 is PRHDT and CDR2 FYEKMQ (reference sequence). The trim removed 1 base at V and 2 bases at J, leaving 8 bases unmatched. The CDR3 totals 17 residues. Based on the CDR3 plus reference TRBV13 and TRBJ2-1, the full variable domain is AAGVIQSPRHLIKEKRETATLKCYPIPRHDTVYWYQQGPGQDPQFLISFYEKMQSDKGSIPDRFSAQQFSDYHSELNMSSLELGDSALYFCASSLDPAGRAYNEQFFGPGTRLTVL.